This record covers a single T cell receptor (beta chain). The data belong to a study of blood T cell repertoires in COVID-19. In the study's own analysis: Nucleated cell counts were estimated from reference gene primer amplification. Clones were sequenced by immunoSEQ multiplex PCR, and TCRdb holds only the in-frame ones, with some missing. V, J and clone size are those of that table, while D and trimming were read from the DNA. The sample yields fewer than 250,000 clones, around 85% seen once. Allocation to cohorts depended on clinical history reported by the participants. The sequenced sample consisted of PBMCs or T cells enriched from blood (not recorded which). This receptor was obtained from a woman under 40 who had recovered from COVID-19.

The CDR3 DNA is TGTGCCAGCAGCTTGTCATGGCGGGGGGGCGGGGAGACCCAGTACTTC. Amino acids: CASSLSWRGGGETQYF. The chain couples TRBV7-8 to TRBJ2-5; 9 nucleotides line up with TRBD2. Germline V lookup: CDR1 SGHVS, CDR2 FQNEAQ. The CDR3 has 16 residues. J was trimmed by 5 bases and V by 3 bases; bases with no gene match: 10.